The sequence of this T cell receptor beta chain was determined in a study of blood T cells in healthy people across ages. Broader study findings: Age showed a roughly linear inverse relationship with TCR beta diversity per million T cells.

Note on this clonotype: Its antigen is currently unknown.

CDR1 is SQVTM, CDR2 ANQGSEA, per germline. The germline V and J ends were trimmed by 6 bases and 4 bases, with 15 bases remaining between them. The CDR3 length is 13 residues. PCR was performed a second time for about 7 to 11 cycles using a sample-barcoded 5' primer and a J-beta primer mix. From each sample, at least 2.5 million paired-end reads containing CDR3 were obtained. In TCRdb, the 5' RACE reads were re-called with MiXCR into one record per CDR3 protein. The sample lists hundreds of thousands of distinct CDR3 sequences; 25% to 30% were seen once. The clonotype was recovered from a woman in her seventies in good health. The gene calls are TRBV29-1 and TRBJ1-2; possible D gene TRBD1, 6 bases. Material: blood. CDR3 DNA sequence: TGCAGCGTCTTAGGACAGCTCCCCTATGGCTACACCTTC. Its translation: CSVLGQLPYGYTF.